Following are 21 T cell receptor beta chains from one sample sequenced in a study of T cell responses to AZD1222 COVID-19 vaccine. Generated by immunoSEQ multiplex PCR, the TCRdb table keeps only in-frame clones and is missing some. The sample contains 100,000 to 140,000 clones, roughly nine tenths of which appear only once. Sequences were derived from peripheral blood, sampled on day 0 of AZD1222 vaccination. The receptors shown here come from an adult in good health.

The rearrangement uses TRBV30 and TRBJ2-3; 9 bases are shared with TRBD2. The germline gives CDR1 GTSNPN, CDR2 SVGIG (reference sequence). After removal of 2 bases from V and 1 base from J, the junction contained 1 base not matched to a gene. The CDR3 sequence is 14 residues long. The CDR3 DNA reads TGTGCCTGGAGTTCTAGCGGGGGCACAGATACGCAGTATTTT. Translation gives CAWSSSGGTDTQYF.

The chain employs TRBV29-1 and TRBJ1-4, with a possible D match to TRBD1 (6 bases). Trimming left V 4 bases short and J 7 bases short, with 16 bases between. From germline, CDR1 is SQVTM and CDR2 ANQGSEA. The CDR3 is 14 residues long. In DNA form, the CDR3 reads TGCAGCGTTGGGAATAGGGGGGCGACTGAAAAACTGTTTTTT. Its translation: CSVGNRGATEKLFF.

This clone was recorded only once. The J gene is TRBJ2-7, the V gene TRBV6-5; 9 bases agree with TRBD1. CDR1 and CDR2 (germline): MNHEY, SVGAGI. V shed 0 bases, J shed 3 bases, and the junction held 3 bases outside the gene matches. The CDR3 runs to 15 residues. The CDR3, as DNA: TGTGCCAGCAGTTACTCGACAGGGGGGTACTACGAGCAGTACTTC. Translated: CASSYSTGGYYEQYF.

The chain links TRBV12-3 or TRBV12-4 to TRBJ2-4; D uncertain. CDR3 length: 12 residues. V gave up 0 bases and J gave up 3 bases, with 0 bases separating them. This CDR3 reads CASSLAKNIQYF. In DNA, the CDR3 is TGTGCCAGCAGTTTAGCCAAAAACATTCAGTACTTC.

The V call is TRBV19, the J call TRBJ1-1; D remains ambiguous. The CDR3 covers 15 residues. V was cut by 2 bases and J by 3 bases, with 13 bases left in between. Germline assignment: CDR1 LNHDA and CDR2 SQIVND (reference sequence). This chain's CDR3 is CASSITWSGYTEAFF. The DNA for the CDR3 is TGTGCCAGTAGTATAACGTGGTCAGGCTACACTGAAGCTTTCTTT.

This clone has more than one count but fewer than ten. V usage is TRBV7-6 and J usage is TRBJ1-3; D call uncertain. CDR3 length: 13 residues. V was pared by 5 bases and J by 0 bases, with 5 bases between. Per germline, CDR1 SGHVS and CDR2 FNYEAQ. The CDR3 region is CASSPYSGNTIYF. The CDR3, as DNA: TGTGCCAGCAGCCCATACTCTGGAAACACCATATATTTT.

This clone was recorded only once. V usage is TRBV7-3 and J usage is TRBJ2-1, with D perhaps given as TRBD1 or TRBD2 (5 bases each). The germline V gene has CDR1 SGHTA and CDR2 FQGTGA. The CDR3 sequence is 16 residues long. V dropped 1 base and J dropped 4 bases, with 14 bases sitting between them. The CDR3 here is CASSLNYGTTYNEQFF. The CDR3 DNA is TGTGCCAGCAGCTTAAATTATGGGACCACTTACAATGAGCAGTTCTTC.

V is TRBV7-9 and J is TRBJ1-3; D is ambiguous. Per germline, CDR1 SEHNR and CDR2 FQNEAQ (reference sequence). The CDR3 is 15 amino acids. V was pared by 5 bases and J by 3 bases, with 14 bases between. The CDR3 DNA reads as TGTGCCAGCAGCCCAAACGCTCTTAGTGGAAACACCATATATTTT. It is translated as CASSPNALSGNTIYF.

The rearrangement links TRBV13 to TRBJ1-2; D unresolved. The germline V and J ends were trimmed by 2 bases and 7 bases, with 2 bases remaining between them. The CDR3 consists of 10 residues. Germline lookup yields CDR1 PRHDT and CDR2 FYEKMQ (reference sequence). The CDR3 reads CASSLPGYTF. The CDR3 coding sequence is TGTGCCAGCAGCTTACCTGGCTACACCTTC.

The genes are TRBV2 and TRBJ2-2; 7 bases agree with TRBD2. J gave up 4 bases and V 4 bases, and 6 bases lay outside the gene matches. The CDR3 has 15 amino acids. Germline CDR1 is SNHLY and CDR2 is FYNNEI. CDR3 residues: CASSGGRARTGELFF. CDR3 nucleotide sequence: TGTGCCAGCAGTGGGGGGAGGGCCCGCACCGGGGAGCTGTTTTTT.

The V gene is TRBV9, the J gene TRBJ2-7; D may correspond to TRBD1 or TRBD2 (5 bases each). The CDR3 has 14 amino acids. Trimming took off 3 bases at V and 2 bases at J, with 12 bases between the two ends. CDR1 is SGDLS, CDR2 YYNGEE, per germline. The CDR3 DNA reads TGTGCCAGCAGCGCCGGGACGGCCACCTACGAGCAGTACTTC. It codes for CASSAGTATYEQYF.

The rearrangement uses TRBV9 and TRBJ1-1, with D unclear. Germline values: CDR1 SGDLS, CDR2 YYNGEE. The germline V and J ends were trimmed by 4 bases and 0 bases, with 10 bases remaining between them. The CDR3 length is 14 residues. The CDR3, as DNA: TGTGCCAGCAGCCACGGCGGGATGAACACTGAAGCTTTCTTT. Amino acids: CASSHGGMNTEAFF.

The chain combines TRBV19 with TRBJ2-1; unclear D gene. The V gene lost 4 bases and the J gene lost 7 bases, with 11 bases spanning the gap. Germline assignment: CDR1 LNHDA and CDR2 SQIVND (reference sequence). CDR3 size: 13 residues. The CDR3 loop reads CASSTGAWNEQFF. The CDR3 nucleotides are TGTGCCAGTAGTACCGGAGCGTGGAATGAGCAGTTCTTC.

A few counts support this clone. This chain connects TRBV6-5 to TRBJ2-7; D gene ambiguous. The CDR3 runs 16 residues. CDR1 MNHEY and CDR2 SVGAGI come from the germline V gene. Trimming removed 0 bases from V and 2 bases from J, with 14 bases in between. This CDR3 is CASSYSKVAATYEQYF. CDR3 DNA sequence: TGTGCCAGCAGTTACTCGAAGGTAGCAGCAACCTACGAGCAGTACTTC.

The rearrangement uses TRBV6-5 and TRBJ1-3; D perhaps matches TRBD1 (5 bases). Trimming left V 2 bases short and J 4 bases short, with 15 bases between. CDR1 and CDR2 (germline): MNHEY, SVGAGI. The CDR3 has 16 residues. The CDR3 DNA is TGTGCCAGCAGTTACGACGGACAAGGGTTGGGAAACACCATATATTTT. Encoded protein: CASSYDGQGLGNTIYF.

This chain links TRBV29-1 with TRBJ1-1, with TRBD1 as a possible D gene (6 bases). The CDR3 is 13 residues long. With 7 bases removed from V and 5 bases from J, the gap between germline ends came to 17 bases. Germline CDR1 SQVTM, CDR2 ANQGSEA. The CDR3 protein is CSGYTGTGTEAFF. CDR3 nucleotide sequence: TGCAGCGGCTACACAGGGACGGGTACTGAAGCTTTCTTT.

The V and J genes are TRBV7-8 and TRBJ2-7, with a weak D call TRBD2 (5 bases). V gave up 1 base and J gave up 5 bases, with 12 bases separating them. The CDR3 spans 14 residues. Germline assignment: CDR1 SGHVS and CDR2 FQNEAQ. CDR3 protein: CASSLGGFRNEQYF. CDR3 in DNA: TGTGCCAGCAGCTTAGGAGGGTTCAGAAACGAGCAGTACTTC.

In its sample, this clone was seen once. The CDR3 reads CASSLAPSGSSYEQYF. CDR3 nucleotides: TGTGCCAGCAGCTTGGCCCCTAGCGGTAGCTCCTACGAGCAGTACTTC. The rearrangement joins TRBV5-5 to TRBJ2-7, with 7 bases aligning to TRBD2. Germline V gene sequence: CDR1 SGHKS, CDR2 YYEKEE (reference sequence). There are 16 residues in the CDR3. V shed 0 bases and J 0 bases; nucleotides not matched to a gene: 6. Full variable domain (rest looked up from reference TRBV5-5 and TRBJ2-7): DAGVTQSPTHLIKTRGQQVTLRCSPISGHKSVSWYQQVLGQGPQFIFQYYEKEERGRGNFPDRFSARQFPNYSSELNVNALLLGDSALYLCASSLAPSGSSYEQYFGPGTRLTVT.

The chain employs TRBV11-2 and TRBJ2-1; 7 positions agree with TRBD2. Trimming at V came to 1 base and at J to 4 bases, leaving 4 bases not matched to a gene. CDR3 length equals 15 residues. Germline loops: CDR1 SGHAT, CDR2 FQNNGV. The CDR3 bases are TGTGCCAGCAGCTTAGTGGGCGGGAGTTACAATGAGCAGTTCTTC. Protein product: CASSLVGGSYNEQFF.

The J gene is TRBJ2-5, the V gene TRBV28, with D perhaps given as TRBD1 or TRBD2 (7 bases each). CDR3 length: 12 residues. V was trimmed by 6 bases and J by 9 bases, leaving 14 bases between them. CDR1 MDHEN and CDR2 SYDVKM come from the germline V gene. CDR3 sequence reads: CASSTQGGAQYF. Written as DNA, the CDR3 is TGTGCCAGCAGCACGCAGGGGGGGGCCCAGTACTTC.

The genes are TRBV7-3 and TRBJ2-5; D remains unclear. Trimming shortened V by 0 bases and J by 2 bases, and 7 bases separated the two germline ends. Germline V lookup: CDR1 SGHTA, CDR2 FQGTGA. The length of the CDR3 is 14 residues. This CDR3 is CASSLTAQQETQYF. The DNA for the CDR3 is TGTGCCAGCAGCTTAACAGCTCAGCAAGAGACCCAGTACTTC.